This record concerns one T cell receptor (beta chain) sequence. Sequencing was performed with immunoSEQ multiplex PCR; in TCRdb, only in-frame clones are kept and a portion is missing. The table includes about 38,000 clones, around 90% detected once. The data belong to a study of T cell changes during pregnancy in multiple sclerosis. The CDR3 is made up of 15 amino acids. Germline values: CDR1 MNHEY, CDR2 SVGAGI. The ends lost 2 bases at V and 1 base at J; junction bases unmatched: 3. This TCR was recovered from a female donor in good health, enrolled as a control in a pregnancy study. The chain links TRBV6-5 to TRBJ1-1, with 8 bases that match TRBD1. Sample: CD4+ T cells from peripheral blood mononuclear cells, taken after pregnancy. The CDR3 DNA follows: TGTGCCAGCAGTTACGAGGGGACAGGGAACACTGAAGCTTTCTTT. It translates to CASSYEGTGNTEAFF.